This T cell receptor (beta chain) was identified in a study of blood T cell repertoires in COVID-19. Across the study: Some COVID-19 samples were acute and others convalescent; all came from the United States, Italy and Spain. T cells, B-cell-depleted T cells, or PBMCs provided the cDNA or gDNA that served as material.

This CDR3 region has 13 residues. Original analysis: Amplified reference gene primers provided the basis for estimating nucleated cell counts. Profiled with immunoSEQ multiplex PCR; TCRdb holds only in-frame clones, not every one. The V and J calls and clone size were taken over from that table, and D and trimming were inferred from the DNA. The sample records about 190,000 clones, approximately 91% being singletons. Sequencing was performed on peripheral blood. This receptor was obtained from a man aged 25 to 40 with acute or convalescent COVID-19. The chain recombines TRBV21-1 with TRBJ2-2; no check of the table's D call, TRBD1, against the DNA was made. TRBV21-1 is a documented pseudogene. The CDR3 spells CARRTENTGELFF. CDR3 DNA sequence: TGTGCCAGAAGGACAGAAAACACCGGGGAGCTGTTTTTT.